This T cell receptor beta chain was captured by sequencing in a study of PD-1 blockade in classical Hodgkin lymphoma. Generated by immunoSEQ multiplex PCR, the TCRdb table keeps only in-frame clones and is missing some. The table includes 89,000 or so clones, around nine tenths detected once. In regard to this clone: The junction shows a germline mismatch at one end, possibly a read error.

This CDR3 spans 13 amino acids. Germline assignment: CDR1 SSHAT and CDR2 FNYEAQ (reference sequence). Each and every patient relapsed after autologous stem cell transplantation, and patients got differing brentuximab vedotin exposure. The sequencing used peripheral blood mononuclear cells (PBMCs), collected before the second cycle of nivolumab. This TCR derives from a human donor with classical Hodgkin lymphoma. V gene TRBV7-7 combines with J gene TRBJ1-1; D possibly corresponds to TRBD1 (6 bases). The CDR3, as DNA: TGTGCTAGCAGCCCGAGAATGGGGGGCCCCGCTTTCTTT. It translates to CASSPRMGGPAFF. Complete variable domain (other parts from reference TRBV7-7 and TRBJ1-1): GAGVSQSPRYKVTKRGQDVTLRCDPISSHATLYWYQQALGQGPEFLTYFNYEAQPDKSGLPSDRFSAERPEGSISTLTIQRTEQRDSAMYRCASSPRMGGPAFFGQGTRLTVV.